One sample yielded the 10 T cell receptor beta chains listed below, sequenced in a study of shared clonotypes between healthy human individuals. The assay was immunoSEQ multiplex PCR, and TCRdb's table has in-frame clones only and misses some. The data contain around 500,000 clones, around 80% of them singletons. Specimen: PBMCs. These receptors all come from a woman between 40 and 55 years old in good health. Some clones in this sample may be carry-over from other donors' samples.

The chain links TRBV30 to TRBJ1-1; D remains unclear. V was pared by 0 bases and J by 5 bases, with 10 bases between. The CDR3 extends over 13 amino acids. The germline V gene encodes CDR1 GTSNPN and CDR2 SVGIG (reference sequence). CDR3 nucleotides: TGTGCCTGGAGTGTTTCTGAGAGTACTGAAGCTTTCTTT. Translated: CAWSVSESTEAFF.

As for this clone: A much larger clone lies a single base off, so this may be a read error. The chain employs TRBV4-1 and TRBJ2-5; D is perhaps TRBD1 (6 bases). V was clipped by 1 base and J by 4 bases, with 13 bases between them. This CDR3 contains 15 residues. Germline CDR1 and CDR2: MGHRA and YSYEKL. The CDR3 nucleotides are TGCGCCAGCAGCCAAGGGGGGCTACGGGGAGAGACCCAGTACTTC. It yields the protein CASSQGGLRGETQYF.

The chain carries TRBV7-3 and TRBJ2-2, with 9 bases aligning to TRBD2. V was pared by 2 bases and J by 6 bases, with 7 bases of the junction left unmatched. Germline CDR1 reads SGHTA; CDR2 reads FQGTGA. There are 16 residues in the CDR3. Written as DNA, the CDR3 is TGTGCCAGCAGCTTAGAGGGCGGGAGGGCTCCCGGGGAGCTGTTTTTT. Translated: CASSLEGGRAPGELFF.

The V gene is TRBV18, the J gene TRBJ2-1; a possible D gene is TRBD2 (6 bases). The V and J ends lost 4 bases and 0 bases respectively, with 10 bases between them. Germline CDR1 is KGHSH and CDR2 is LQKENI. The CDR3 totals 15 residues. In DNA form, the CDR3 reads TGTGCCAGCTCACAGGGACTGGGCTCCTACAATGAGCAGTTCTTC. Translation: CASSQGLGSYNEQFF.

The DNA for the CDR3 is TGTGCCAGCAGCGTGGGGAACCAGCCCCAGCATTTT. This translates into CASSVGNQPQHF. The rearrangement joins TRBV7-9 to TRBJ1-5; D is unclear. The V end lost 5 bases, the J end lost 7 bases, and 9 bases lay between the germline ends. The CDR3 has 12 residues. Germline V lookup: CDR1 SEHNR, CDR2 FQNEAQ (reference sequence).

The chain has TRBV5-1 and TRBJ1-2, with no clear D. The V gene's germline CDR1 is SGHRS and CDR2 YFSETQ. There are 14 residues in the CDR3. Trimming cost V 0 bases and J 8 bases, with 14 bases left between them. CDR3 in amino acids: CASSLEASKVGYTF. The CDR3 bases are TGCGCCAGCAGCTTGGAGGCCAGTAAGGTCGGCTACACCTTC.

The chain is built from TRBV7-6 and TRBJ2-7, with 9 bases aligning to TRBD1. The V and J ends lost 2 bases and 7 bases, in that order; junction bases with no gene match: 9. Germline CDR1 reads SGHVS; CDR2 reads FNYEAQ. The CDR3 spans 15 residues. Here the CDR3 reads CASSLPGTGLGEQYF. CDR3 DNA: TGTGCCAGCAGCTTACCCGGGACAGGGTTGGGGGAGCAGTACTTC.

In this sample, this clone turned up once. The chain is built from TRBV2 and TRBJ1-2; D gene uncertain. Trimming removed 2 bases from V and 5 bases from J, with 12 bases in between. From germline, CDR1 is SNHLY and CDR2 FYNNEI. There are 14 residues in the CDR3. CDR3 loop: CASSELRGGYGYTF. The CDR3, as DNA: TGTGCCAGCAGTGAACTCCGGGGAGGGTATGGCTACACCTTC. Based on the CDR3 plus reference TRBV2 and TRBJ1-2, the full variable domain is EPEVTQTPSHQVTQMGQEVILRCVPISNHLYFYWYRQILGQKVEFLVSFYNNEISEKSEIFDDQFSVERPDGSNFTLKIRSTKLEDSAMYFCASSELRGGYGYTFGSGTRLTVV.

This rearrangement joins TRBV19 to TRBJ1-2, with 7 bases lining up with TRBD1. Germline V lookup: CDR1 LNHDA, CDR2 SQIVND (reference sequence). V dropped 6 bases and J dropped 8; count of bases not matched to a gene: 9. This CDR3 comprises 13 residues. The DNA for the CDR3 is TGTGCCAGTAGCAGAGACAGGGAGGAAGGCTACACCTTC. Translating gives CASSRDREEGYTF.

The V and J genes are TRBV7-2 and TRBJ2-2; maybe TRBD2 (6 bases). Germline assignment: CDR1 SGHTA and CDR2 FQGNSA. Trimming removed 4 bases from V and 2 bases from J, with 8 bases in between. The CDR3 runs to 14 residues. In nucleotides, the CDR3 is TGTGCCAGCAGCTCGGACTATAACACCGGGGAGCTGTTTTTT. It codes for CASSSDYNTGELFF.